This T cell receptor (beta chain) is drawn from a study of T cells after posttransplantation cyclophosphamide listed by TCRdb under 2016. Describing the broader study: Using TRB sequencing, the study followed how the T cell repertoire reconstituted after myeloablative bone marrow transplantation in which posttransplantation cyclophosphamide served as GVHD prophylaxis. Public TRB sequences were compared against a database of over 3,600 sequences linked to responses to pathogens, tumor antigens, self-antigens and alloantigens. In 3 patients, TRB sequencing was also performed on up to about 3 more blood samples taken 2 to 5.2 years after transplant, and in several patients, pretransplant blood was also TRB-sequenced. Because TRA and TRB clonality correlated tightly in 9 samples, the subsequent TCR analyses were limited to TRB only. TRB sequencing was performed on blood from all 35 or so PTCy patients with 1-year posttransplant specimens. Samples from about 33 PTCy-treated patients, along with samples from some 16 of their related bone marrow donors, underwent antigen receptor sequencing.

V and J are truncated by 2 bases and 3 bases respectively, leaving an intervening sequence of 11 bases. From the germline V gene, CDR1 is SGDLS and CDR2 is YYNGEE. Taken from cysteine to phenylalanine, the CDR3 has 14 residues. CDR3 DNA is the only sequence kept; it has 42 bases, read in frame from the first base. What the authors observed across the whole study: Across 45 patients, recipient CMV seropositivity and CMV reactivation were highly associated with TRB clonality; PTCy diversity was similar to CNI/methotrexate controls. The TRB repertoires of T cells infiltrating skin or GI tract showed only limited overlap with the TRB repertoires of T cells in blood. Donor-recipient similarity was low at 1-2 months but rose over the first year, and later blood repertoires were often dominated by donor CD8+ memory clones.

TRB sequencing used genomic DNA with the immunoSEQ assay at survey resolution or the hsTCRB kit. The original methods were these. The immunoSEQ software handled the initial read processing, while the LymphoSeq R package was used for the repertoire analyses. Clonality was calculated as 1 minus normalized Shannon entropy, and the Gini coefficient was also calculated for each TRB dataset. To infer phenotypes in unsorted samples, TRB sequences from sorted subsets of the recipient or donor were mapped onto unsorted samples from the same recipient. This is the immuneACCESS table as TCRdb keeps it, with only in-frame sequences that have V and J called. A part of the clones is gone; compared with another copy, unresolved V genes explain less than half, and the rest is unexplained. That table furnishes V, J and clone size, whereas the DNA furnished D and trimming. The data for this sample show some 8,100 clones, each detected more than once. The ten largest clones take up about 10% of the sample.

This clone was seen at least ten times. Its antigen is currently not known. No base-level quality is on record; no much larger clone is a single base apart. The treatment or condition label of this sample denotes: high-dose cyclophosphamide on days +3 and +4 as single-agent GVHD prophylaxis. For conditioning, the PTCy patients got busulfan and fludarabine, then a related or unrelated marrow graft, followed by cyclophosphamide on days +3 and +4. The PTCy-treated patients were enrolled in a prospective multi-institutional clinical trial. Mononuclear cells from peripheral blood and bone marrow were separated by Ficoll-Hypaque density centrifugation and then cryopreserved.

Rearrangement joined TRBV9 to TRBJ1-1; TRBD1 is a possible D gene, resting on 5 matching bases. This TCR was sampled from a female patient aged 50 to 65 who received an allogeneic stem cell transplant from a related donor, was CMV-positive, and had no GVHD. After a transplant, the graft donor may have provided part of the T cells. Sample: PBMCs, taken after allogeneic stem cell transplant with posttransplant cyclophosphamide. The CDR3: CASSVSRGDTEAFF. The DNA sequence reads TGTGCCAGCAGCGTTAGTCGAGGGGACACTGAAGCTTTCTTT.